This entry lists 30 T cell receptor beta chains sequenced from one sample in a study of T cell responses to AZD1222 COVID-19 vaccine (dated by TCRdb to 2020 to 2022). The sample's time point label, in plain terms: about 28 days (+/-7) after the second vaccine dose. The method behind the library was the immunoSEQ multiplex PCR assay. What TCRdb holds here is the immuneACCESS table cut down to in-frame rearrangements. Part of the clones is not present; checked against another copy, under half of the missing clones reflect an unresolved V gene, and the others are unexplained. Here the sample has approximately 140,000 clones; approximately 90% occur a single time. The ten largest account for roughly 3.2% of the sample. This material consisted of peripheral blood, taken 28 days after the second AZD1222 dose. The receptors shown here come from an adult who received the AZD1222 COVID-19 vaccine.

This chain joins TRBV25-1 and TRBJ2-2, with D possibly being TRBD2 (6 bases). The CDR3 covers 15 residues. V was shortened by 2 bases and J by 7 bases, with 14 bases between the two germline ends. CDR1 MGHDK and CDR2 SYGVNS come from the germline V gene. CDR3 residues: CASSEKAGSGGELFF. CDR3 DNA sequence: TGTGCCAGCAGTGAAAAGGCGGGGTCGGGCGGGGAGCTGTTTTTT.

The chain joins TRBV6-2 or TRBV6-3 to TRBJ2-2; the match to TRBD2 covers 11 bases. The length of the CDR3 is 14 residues. Losses at the gene ends were 6 bases for V and 10 bases for J; bases not matched to a gene: 7. Germline lookup yields CDR1 MNHEY and CDR2 SVGEGT. The CDR3 loop reads CASSASGRHSELFF. CDR3 in DNA: TGTGCCAGCAGCGCTAGCGGGAGGCATTCGGAGCTGTTTTTT.

The chain carries TRBV10-1 and TRBJ2-2; tentatively, D is TRBD1 or TRBD2 (5 bases each). Trimming pared 8 bases from V and 2 bases from J, leaving 21 bases between. The CDR3 has 17 residues. The germline V gene has CDR1 WNHNN and CDR2 SYGVQD (reference sequence). The CDR3: CASSPGRLVHNTGELFF. In nucleotides, the CDR3 is TGCGCCAGCTCCCCGGGGCGGCTAGTCCATAACACCGGGGAGCTGTTTTTT.

The chain combines TRBV18 with TRBJ2-1; 9 bases match TRBD2. In germline, CDR1 is KGHSH, CDR2 LQKENI. Trimming removed 1 base from V and 4 bases from J; junction bases left unmatched: 8. The CDR3 spans 17 residues. The CDR3 region has the DNA TGTGCCAGCTCACCACAGATAGCGGGAGACGTTTACAATGAGCAGTTCTTC. It is translated as CASSPQIAGDVYNEQFF.

A single count supports this clone. The chain combines TRBV6-5 with TRBJ2-7; D not certain. The V and J ends lost 8 bases and 0 bases respectively, with 14 bases between them. The germline gives CDR1 MNHEY, CDR2 SVGAGI. This CDR3 contains 14 residues. The DNA for the CDR3 is TGTGCCAGCGAAACAGCAATGGGCTCCTACGAGCAGTACTTC. Its protein product is CASETAMGSYEQYF.

The rearrangement links TRBV5-1 to TRBJ2-5; 7 bases map to TRBD2. The CDR3 has 13 amino acids. V was pared by 4 bases and J by 5 bases, with 5 bases of the junction left unmatched. CDR1 is SGHRS, CDR2 YFSETQ, per germline. CDR3 coding DNA: TGCGCCAGCAGCCCGGGGGGAGGGGAGACCCAGTACTTC. Protein sequence: CASSPGGGETQYF.

The chain couples TRBV7-9 to TRBJ2-5; possibly TRBD1 for D (6 bases). Germline-derived CDR1 and CDR2 are SEHNR and FQNEAQ (reference sequence). The V end lost 1 base, the J end lost 1 base, and 10 bases lay between the germline ends. The CDR3 has 15 residues. The CDR3 DNA reads as TGTGCCAGCAGCTTAGTAGGGGGATTCCAAGAGACCCAGTACTTC. This gives the protein CASSLVGGFQETQYF.

The V call is TRBV27, the J call TRBJ2-3; 10 bases agree with TRBD1. V lost 7 bases and J lost 6; bases outside the gene matches: 7. Germline V gene data show CDR1 as MNHEY and CDR2 as SMNVEV (reference sequence). This CDR3 comprises 14 residues. The CDR3 DNA reads as TGTGCCAGCAACGAGGACAGGGGGTCGGATACGCAGTATTTT. It translates to CASNEDRGSDTQYF.

The genes are TRBV19 and TRBJ1-2, with 7 bases lining up with TRBD1. Germline V gives CDR1 LNHDA, CDR2 SQIVND (reference sequence). The V gene end was trimmed by 3 bases and the J gene end by 5 bases; junction bases not matched to a gene: 12. The CDR3 is made up of 16 amino acids. CDR3 residues: CASSIYGEGAGYGYTF. The CDR3, as DNA: TGTGCCAGTAGTATTTACGGTGAGGGGGCCGGGTATGGCTACACCTTC.

This chain joins TRBV4-2 and TRBJ1-3; 9 nucleotides agree with TRBD1. Germline CDR1 and CDR2: LGHNA and YNFKEQ. V was pared by 2 bases and J by 4 bases, with 3 bases of the junction left unmatched. This CDR3 has 15 residues. CDR3 nucleotide sequence: TGTGCCAGCAGCCAACAGGGACAGGGAGGAAACACCATATATTTT. Translating it yields CASSQQGQGGNTIYF.

This clone has just one count. V and J are TRBV20-1 and TRBJ2-1; no clear D gene. V lost 3 bases, J lost 7 bases, and 4 bases lay in between. The germline CDR1 and CDR2 sequences are DFQATT and SNEGSKA (reference sequence). This CDR3 is built from 10 residues. The CDR3 loop reads CSARVNEQFF. Here the CDR3 DNA reads TGCAGTGCTAGGGTGAATGAGCAGTTCTTC.

V is TRBV27 and J is TRBJ1-1, with D unclear. Germline V lookup: CDR1 MNHEY, CDR2 SMNVEV (reference sequence). V lost 5 bases and J lost 0, with 7 bases in between. The CDR3 totals 13 residues. CDR3 DNA: TGTGCCAGCAGTCCGGGGATGAACACTGAAGCTTTCTTT. Translation: CASSPGMNTEAFF.

This rearrangement joins TRBV9 to TRBJ2-1; 10 nucleotides match TRBD2. The CDR3 loop spans 16 amino acids. The germline V gene encodes CDR1 SGDLS and CDR2 YYNGEE. Losses at the gene ends were 3 bases for V and 3 bases for J; bases not matched to a gene: 6. The DNA of the CDR3 is TGTGCCAGCAGCGCAACCGGGACTAGCGTCTACAATGAGCAGTTCTTC. This gives the protein CASSATGTSVYNEQFF.

The CDR3 loop is CASSFGPGGADTQYF. CDR3 coding DNA: TGTGCCAGCAGCTTTGGCCCCGGAGGGGCAGATACGCAGTATTTT. The chain combines TRBV5-8 with TRBJ2-3; weak D call: TRBD2 (6 bases). Germline V gene data show CDR1 as SGHTS and CDR2 as YDEGEE. Deletions cut 2 bases from V and 4 bases from J, with 14 bases between. The CDR3 has 15 amino acids.

The chain links TRBV6-2 or TRBV6-3 to TRBJ2-3; 8 nucleotides agree with TRBD2. The germline V gene encodes CDR1 MNHEY and CDR2 SVGEGT. The CDR3 runs to 16 residues. The trim removed 2 bases at V and 2 bases at J, leaving 6 bases unmatched. CDR3 DNA sequence: TGTGCCAGCAGTTACGGGGGGACTAGTGTCACAGATACGCAGTATTTT. Protein product: CASSYGGTSVTDTQYF.

CDR3 region: CATSSGLLNEQFF. The CDR3 region has the DNA TGTGCCACCAGTTCGGGACTGCTAAATGAGCAGTTCTTC. This chain uses TRBV24-1 with TRBJ2-1; TRBD2 is a possible D gene (6 bases). CDR1 is KGHDR, CDR2 SFDVKD, per germline. The CDR3 is made up of 13 amino acids. Trimming stripped 6 bases from V and 7 bases from J, with 12 bases between.

The chain carries TRBV18 and TRBJ1-2, with 7 bases fitting TRBD1. Germline V lookup: CDR1 KGHSH, CDR2 LQKENI. Unmatched junction bases numbered 6, after V lost 4 bases and J lost 1 base. This CDR3 is 15 amino acids long. The CDR3 reads CASSLGTADNYGYTF. DNA for the CDR3: TGTGCCAGCTCACTCGGGACAGCCGATAACTATGGCTACACCTTC.

The chain is built from TRBV19 and TRBJ2-7, with D unclear. Germline V gene sequence: CDR1 LNHDA, CDR2 SQIVND (reference sequence). The CDR3 is made up of 13 amino acids. Trimming shortened V by 2 bases and J by 2 bases, and 7 bases separated the two germline ends. The CDR3 here is CASSIQWTYEQYF. The DNA for the CDR3 is TGTGCCAGTAGTATACAGTGGACCTACGAGCAGTACTTC.

This chain connects TRBV6-5 to TRBJ1-2; D remains unclear. V was trimmed by 6 bases and J by 3 bases, leaving 14 bases between them. Germline CDR1 is MNHEY and CDR2 is SVGAGI. The CDR3 is 14 residues long. CDR3 residues: CASSNGRWHYGYTF. For the CDR3, the DNA is TGTGCCAGCAGCAACGGACGGTGGCACTATGGCTACACCTTC.

V is TRBV21-1 and J is TRBJ2-5; the table names TRBD1, a call not compared with the DNA. TRBV21-1 is a documented pseudogene. The CDR3 covers 13 residues. The CDR3: CASRQGVLKTQYF. Written as DNA, the CDR3 is TGTGCCAGCAGACAGGGGGTATTGAAGACCCAGTACTTC.

This sequence joins TRBV7-9 and TRBJ2-5, with TRBD2 identical over 7 bases. Trimming cost V 5 bases and J 4 bases; bases outside gene matches: 19. CDR1 is SEHNR, CDR2 FQNEAQ, per germline (reference sequence). The CDR3 has 18 amino acids. The CDR3 is CASSPGLIAGDFPETQYF. CDR3 coding DNA: TGTGCCAGCAGCCCAGGCCTCATTGCGGGGGATTTTCCAGAGACCCAGTACTTC.

The chain joins TRBV14 to TRBJ2-7; 8 bases agree with TRBD1. The CDR3 length is 15 residues. J gave up 4 bases and V 1 base, and 6 bases lay outside the gene matches. Germline V gives CDR1 SGHDN, CDR2 FVKESK. CDR3: CASSQGRDRRYEQYF. CDR3 DNA sequence: TGTGCCAGCAGCCAAGGGCGGGACAGGAGATACGAGCAGTACTTC.

The V gene is TRBV2, the J gene TRBJ1-2; 11 bases are shared with TRBD1. V lost 6 bases and J lost 0; bases outside the gene matches: 9. The germline CDR1 and CDR2 sequences are SNHLY and FYNNEI. The CDR3 is 17 residues long. The CDR3 loop reads CASRGQGVGIANYGYTF. DNA for the CDR3: TGTGCCAGCAGGGGACAGGGGGTCGGTATAGCTAACTATGGCTACACCTTC.

The chain combines TRBV18 with TRBJ2-2, with D uncertain. The CDR3 length is 17 residues. V lost 2 bases, J lost 0 bases, and 13 bases lay in between. Germline V gene data show CDR1 as KGHSH and CDR2 as LQKENI. The CDR3 protein is CASSPILLSPNTGELFF. The CDR3 DNA is TGTGCCAGCTCACCAATCCTACTTTCCCCGAACACCGGGGAGCTGTTTTTT.

V and J are TRBV5-1 and TRBJ2-3; weak D call: TRBD2 (5 bases). Germline V gene sequence: CDR1 SGHRS, CDR2 YFSETQ. Trimming removed 5 bases at V and 2 bases at J, with 9 bases between. The CDR3 loop spans 13 amino acids. Written as DNA, the CDR3 is TGCGCCAGCAGAGCCGGGAACACAGATACGCAGTATTTT. It translates to CASRAGNTDTQYF.

The chain combines TRBV21-1 with TRBJ1-6. TRBV21-1 is a known pseudogene. CDR3 size: 17 residues. CDR3 sequence (DNA): TGTGCCAGCAGTGGGACGGGGCTCAGCTCCTATAATTCACCCCTCCACTTT. Amino acids: CASSGTGLSSYNSPLHF.

This sequence joins TRBV5-1 and TRBJ1-1; the match to TRBD1 covers 7 bases. The CDR3 spans 16 residues. V trimming: 2 bases; J trimming: 4 bases; junction bases outside the gene matches: 11. Germline V gives CDR1 SGHRS, CDR2 YFSETQ. CDR3 residues: CASSFDRASRGTEAFF. CDR3 in DNA: TGCGCCAGCAGCTTCGACAGGGCATCAAGAGGCACTGAAGCTTTCTTT.

J is TRBJ2-1 and V is TRBV19; D is ambiguous. CDR1 is LNHDA and CDR2 is SQIVND in the germline V gene (reference sequence). V lost 7 bases and J lost 4, with 17 bases in between. The CDR3 contains 15 residues. This chain's CDR3 is CASNLPGVPYNEQFF. The CDR3 DNA reads TGTGCCAGTAACCTCCCAGGAGTACCTTACAATGAGCAGTTCTTC.

This sequence joins TRBV15 and TRBJ2-1; 9 bases are a match to TRBD2. Germline lookup yields CDR1 LNHNV and CDR2 YYDKDF (reference sequence). CDR3 size: 13 residues. Losses at the gene ends were 8 bases for V and 4 bases for J; bases not matched to a gene: 3. The CDR3 DNA reads TGTGCCACCTCCGGACTAGCGTACAATGAGCAGTTCTTC. This codes for CATSGLAYNEQFF.

This clone was detected only a few times. The CDR3 sequence: CASSIGQNNQPQHF. Written as DNA, the CDR3 is TGTGCCAGTAGTATCGGACAGAACAATCAGCCCCAGCATTTT. The rearrangement uses TRBV19 and TRBJ1-5; weak D call: TRBD1 (6 bases). The ends were cut back, 3 bases at V and 3 bases at J, with 9 bases in the middle. This CDR3 has 14 amino acids. Germline lookup yields CDR1 LNHDA and CDR2 SQIVND (reference sequence).